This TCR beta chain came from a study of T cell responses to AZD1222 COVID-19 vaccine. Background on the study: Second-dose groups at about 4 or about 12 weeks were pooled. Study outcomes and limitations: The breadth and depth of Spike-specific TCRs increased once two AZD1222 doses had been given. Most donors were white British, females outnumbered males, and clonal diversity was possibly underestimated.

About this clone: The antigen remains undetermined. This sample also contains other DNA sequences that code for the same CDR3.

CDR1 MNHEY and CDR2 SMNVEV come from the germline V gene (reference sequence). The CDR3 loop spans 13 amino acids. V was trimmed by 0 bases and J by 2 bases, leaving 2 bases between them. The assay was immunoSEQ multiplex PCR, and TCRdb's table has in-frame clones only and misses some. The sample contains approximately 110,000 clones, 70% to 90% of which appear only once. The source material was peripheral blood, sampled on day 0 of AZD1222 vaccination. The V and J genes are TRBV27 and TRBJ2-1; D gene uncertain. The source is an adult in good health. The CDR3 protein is CASSLSAYNEQFF. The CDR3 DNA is TGTGCCAGCAGTTTATCGGCCTACAATGAGCAGTTCTTC.